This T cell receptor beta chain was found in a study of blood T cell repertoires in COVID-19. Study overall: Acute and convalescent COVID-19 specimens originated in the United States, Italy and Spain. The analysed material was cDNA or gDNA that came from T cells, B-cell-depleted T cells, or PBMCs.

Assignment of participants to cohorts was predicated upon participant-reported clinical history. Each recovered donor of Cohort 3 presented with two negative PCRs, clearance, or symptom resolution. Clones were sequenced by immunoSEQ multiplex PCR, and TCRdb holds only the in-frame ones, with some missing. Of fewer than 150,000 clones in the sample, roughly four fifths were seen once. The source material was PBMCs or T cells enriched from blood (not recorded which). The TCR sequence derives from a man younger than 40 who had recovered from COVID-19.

The CDR3 DNA follows: TGTGCCAGCAGCCAAGATCTGGCGGGCAATCAGCCCCAGCATTTT. This sequence encodes CASSQDLAGNQPQHF. The rearrangement links TRBV3-1 (or the pseudogene TRBV3-2) to TRBJ1-5; D remains unclear. The CDR3 is 15 amino acids. Germline V gene lookup returns CDR1 LGHDT and CDR2 YNNKEL (reference sequence). V was shortened by 0 bases and J by 2 bases, with 8 bases between the two germline ends.